A single sample is the source of the 6 T cell receptor beta chains below, sequenced in a study of blood T cell repertoires in COVID-19 (dated by TCRdb to 2018 to 2021). The method behind the library was the immunoSEQ multiplex PCR assay. TCRdb's version of the immuneACCESS table is confined to in-frame rearrangements and falls short of the full clone set. An unresolved V gene accounts for under half of the shortfall where checked; the remainder is of unknown origin. This sample holds around 470,000 clones; 75% to 90% were observed only once. Roughly 1% of the sample is held by the ten biggest clonotypes. Sequencing used peripheral blood. The receptors stem from a man aged 18-30 years with COVID-19, enrolled during active disease.

J is TRBJ1-1 and V is TRBV10-3; 9 nucleotides align to TRBD1. Germline lookup yields CDR1 ENHRY and CDR2 SYGVKD. This CDR3 is built from 13 residues. Unmatched junction bases numbered 6, after V lost 10 bases and J lost 3 bases. This CDR3 is CATGDRADTEAFF. CDR3 DNA: TGTGCCACCGGGGACAGGGCGGACACTGAAGCTTTCTTT.

The chain links TRBV3-1 (or the pseudogene TRBV3-2) to TRBJ2-7, with D perhaps matching TRBD1 (5 bases). In germline, CDR1 is LGHDT, CDR2 YNNKEL (reference sequence). Trimming took off 0 bases at V and 2 bases at J, with 8 bases between the two ends. This CDR3 has 14 residues. The CDR3 here is CASSQEWGAYEQYF. The CDR3 DNA reads TGTGCCAGCAGCCAAGAGTGGGGCGCCTACGAGCAGTACTTC.

The chain links TRBV6-6 to TRBJ1-4; a possible D gene is TRBD1 (6 bases). This CDR3 is 14 amino acids long. Germline V CDR1 and CDR2: MNHNY, SVGAGI (reference sequence). V dropped 4 bases and J dropped 8 bases, with 14 bases sitting between them. The CDR3 loop reads CASSSQGSGEKLFF. CDR3 nucleotides: TGTGCCAGCAGTTCGCAGGGGTCTGGGGAAAAACTGTTTTTT.

V usage is TRBV3-1 (or the pseudogene TRBV3-2) and J usage is TRBJ2-1; D might be TRBD2 (5 bases). Trimming pared 1 base from V and 4 bases from J, leaving 8 bases between. There are 14 residues in the CDR3. CDR1 and CDR2 from the germline V gene are LGHDT and YNNKEL (reference sequence). Written as DNA, the CDR3 is TGTGCCAGCAGCCAAGGGACTCCTTACAATGAGCAGTTCTTC. Its protein product is CASSQGTPYNEQFF.

The rearrangement uses TRBV5-4 and TRBJ2-1; 13 nucleotides align to TRBD2. The CDR3 sequence is 18 residues long. The germline gives CDR1 SGHNT, CDR2 YYREEE (reference sequence). The V gene end was trimmed by 4 bases and the J gene end by 0 bases; junction bases not matched to a gene: 7. In DNA, the CDR3 is TGTGCCAGCAGCAGCACGACTAGCGGGGGGTCCTCCTACAATGAGCAGTTCTTC. This codes for CASSSTTSGGSSYNEQFF.

This clone was seen just once. The chain links TRBV6-5 to TRBJ1-3; TRBD1 matches at 7 bases. V shed 9 bases, J shed 4 bases, and the junction held 6 bases outside the gene matches. This CDR3 comprises 13 residues. Germline assignment: CDR1 MNHEY and CDR2 SVGAGI. This chain's CDR3 is CASSTGTGNTIYF. The CDR3 DNA follows: TGTGCCAGTTCGACAGGGACCGGAAACACCATATATTTT.